This T cell receptor (beta chain) was sequenced for a study of blood T cells in healthy people across ages. The second PCR ran roughly 7 to 11 cycles with a sample-barcoded 5' primer and J-beta primers. Via MiXCR, TCRdb re-called the 5' RACE reads, giving one row per CDR3 protein. The sample holds about 720,000 distinct CDR3 sequences, approximately 25% seen once. This clonotype has a handful of counts. The V gene end was trimmed by 5 bases and the J gene end by 0 bases; junction bases not matched to a gene: 10. Germline V gene sequence: CDR1 SGHTA, CDR2 FQGNSA. The CDR3 sequence is 16 residues long. These data also formed part of another study, on T cells of mothers and their children.

The V call is TRBV7-2, the J call TRBJ2-7, with TRBD1 matching over 7 bases. Input material: blood. The sequence derives from a boy younger than 18 in good health. The CDR3 here is CASSKTDRTRSYEQYF. The CDR3 nucleotides read TGTGCCAGCAGCAAGACGGACAGGACCCGCTCCTACGAGCAGTACTTC.